The source of this T cell receptor (beta chain) is a study of CD8+ T cells in alopecia areata. The CDR3 is made up of 11 amino acids. V lost 6 bases and J lost 11, with 16 bases in between. CDR1 is SQVTM, CDR2 ANQGSEA, per germline. Peripheral blood and lesional scalp punch biopsies were taken from alopecia areata patients. After isolation, RNA underwent reverse transcription to generate cDNA as the sequencing template. Sequencing used immunoSEQ multiplex PCR; TCRdb keeps in-frame clones, though not all of them. The sample gives 100,000 to 150,000 clones, about 46% of which show up once; approximately 18% is in the top ten. In this sample, this clone turned up a few times. The antigen remains unidentified. Notes on the study in general: Possibly because of HLA-related factors, TCR sharing was less clear across patients than in mice.

The TCR was taken from a human donor with alopecia areata. This rearrangement joins TRBV29-1 to TRBJ1-1; D uncertain. The sequencing here drew on CD8+ T cells sorted from blood, taken at week 0. The CDR3 sequence is CSVDLRVGAFF. The DNA for the CDR3 is TGCAGCGTGGATCTTAGGGTCGGGGCTTTCTTT.